A single sample is the source of the 24 T cell receptor beta chains below, sequenced in a study of shared clonotypes between healthy human individuals. Clones were sequenced by immunoSEQ multiplex PCR, and TCRdb holds only the in-frame ones, with some missing. The data hold roughly 1,100,000 clones, with about 77% observed a single time. The sequenced sample was memory CD4+ T cells sorted from blood. Described subset: CD45RA-negative fraction. These receptors originate from a man aged 18 to 35 in good health.

V is TRBV10-3 and J is TRBJ1-1; TRBD1 matches 7 bases. The junction had 15 bases not matched to a gene; V was cut back by 3 bases and J by 5 bases. This CDR3 contains 17 residues. CDR1 is ENHRY, CDR2 SYGVKD, per germline. CDR3 bases: TGTGCCATCAGTGACAGGGGGTCAGTATCGGTGGGAACTGAAGCTTTCTTT. It is translated as CAISDRGSVSVGTEAFF.

V is TRBV19 and J is TRBJ1-5; a weak D match, TRBD1 (5 bases). The CDR3 totals 17 residues. V lost 7 bases and J lost 0, with 19 bases in between. The germline CDR1 and CDR2 sequences are LNHDA and SQIVND (reference sequence). The CDR3 bases are TGTGCCAGTACCCCACGTTCGGGGGGGAATAGCAATCAGCCCCAGCATTTT. As protein: CASTPRSGGNSNQPQHF.

For the CDR3, the DNA is TGCGCCAGCAGCTTGGGTGGGGATGACCGCTACACCTTC. This translates into CASSLGGDDRYTF. V gene TRBV5-1 combines with J gene TRBJ1-2; D is unresolved. Germline lookup yields CDR1 SGHRS and CDR2 YFSETQ. This CDR3 comprises 13 residues. V lost 0 bases, J lost 9 bases, and 12 bases lay in between.

The rearrangement uses TRBV21-1 and TRBJ1-2; TRBD1 is the table's D call and was not checked against the DNA. TRBV21-1 is designated a pseudogene. CDR3 length: 16 residues. The chain's CDR3 is CASIPSTQGAHYGYTF. The CDR3 coding sequence is TGTGCCAGCATCCCATCAACACAGGGGGCTCACTATGGCTACACCTTC.

V is TRBV25-1 and J is TRBJ2-1, with D unclear. Germline loops: CDR1 MGHDK, CDR2 SYGVNS. The germline V and J ends were trimmed by 7 bases and 6 bases, with 16 bases remaining between them. CDR3 length equals 14 residues. CDR3 in DNA: TGTGCCAGCAATGGTCGGGCCCCTTCCAATGAGCAGTTCTTC. Amino acid sequence: CASNGRAPSNEQFF.

The V and J genes are TRBV21-1 and TRBJ2-4; TRBD1 is the table's D call and was not checked against the DNA. TRBV21-1 is annotated as a pseudogene. This CDR3 is built from 13 residues. This chain's CDR3 is CASSKDRENIQYF. In nucleotides, the CDR3 is TGTGCCAGCAGCAAGGACAGGGAAAACATTCAGTACTTC.

The chain recombines TRBV7-2 with TRBJ2-7; D is undetermined. Germline V gene data show CDR1 as SGHTA and CDR2 as FQGNSA. This CDR3 region has 14 residues. V lost 1 base to trimming and J lost 0 bases, with 7 bases between them. The DNA for the CDR3 is TGTGCCAGCAGCTTAGTTCGGGCCTCCTACGAGCAGTACTTC. It specifies CASSLVRASYEQYF.

This chain uses TRBV7-3 with TRBJ2-1, with D maybe TRBD1 (5 bases). The CDR3 sequence is 15 residues long. The germline gives CDR1 SGHTA, CDR2 FQGTGA. V lost 5 bases to trimming and J lost 1 base, with 12 bases between them. CDR3 loop: CASSPQGGSYNEQFF. CDR3 in DNA: TGTGCCAGCAGCCCTCAGGGTGGATCCTACAATGAGCAGTTCTTC.

This rearrangement joins TRBV7-2 to TRBJ2-7, with D unresolved. Trimming left V 5 bases short and J 0 bases short, with 14 bases between. The V gene's germline CDR1 is SGHTA and CDR2 FQGNSA. The CDR3 loop spans 15 amino acids. CDR3 loop: CASSHEYLTSYEQYF. DNA of the CDR3: TGTGCCAGCAGCCACGAGTACCTAACCTCCTACGAGCAGTACTTC.

This chain links TRBV5-1 with TRBJ2-1; TRBD2 matches 8 bases. This CDR3 has 14 amino acids. Germline trimming cut 2 bases from V and 10 bases from J; bases unmatched to any gene: 8. Germline V gene lookup returns CDR1 SGHRS and CDR2 YFSETQ. The CDR3 sequence: CASSLSPVAGEQFF. Written as DNA, the CDR3 is TGCGCCAGCAGCTTATCGCCCGTAGCGGGGGAGCAGTTCTTC. The full variable domain, rest sourced from reference TRBV5-1 and TRBJ2-1, is KAGVTQTPRYLIKTRGQQVTLSCSPISGHRSVSWYQQTPGQGLQFLFEYFSETQRNKGNFPGRFSGRQFSNSRSEMNVSTLELGDSALYLCASSLSPVAGEQFFGPGTRLTVL.

V gene TRBV7-2 combines with J gene TRBJ2-6; D ambiguous. Germline V gene sequence: CDR1 SGHTA, CDR2 FQGNSA. Trimming took off 4 bases at V and 3 bases at J, with 13 bases between the two ends. This CDR3 spans 16 amino acids. CDR3 DNA sequence: TGTGCCAGCAGCTCCCAATCTGGGTATGGGGCCAACGTCCTGACTTTC. Its protein product is CASSSQSGYGANVLTF.

The V and J genes are TRBV7-9 and TRBJ2-3; D might be TRBD1 (6 bases). Germline V gene lookup returns CDR1 SEHNR and CDR2 FQNEAQ (reference sequence). The CDR3 sequence is 15 residues long. V was cut by 0 bases and J by 0 bases, with 7 bases left in between. CDR3 sequence (DNA): TGTGCCAGCAGCTTAGCGGGGACAAGCACAGATACGCAGTATTTT. Protein product: CASSLAGTSTDTQYF.

The chain links TRBV5-8 to TRBJ2-5; TRBD1 is a possible D gene (6 bases). The CDR3 totals 15 residues. Germline values: CDR1 SGHTS, CDR2 YDEGEE. V shed 5 bases and J shed 2 bases, with 16 bases lying between them. The CDR3, as DNA: TGTGCCAGCAGACAAAATGTAGGGGGACAAGAGACCCAGTACTTC. It codes for CASRQNVGGQETQYF.

The chain recombines TRBV19 with TRBJ1-2; 10 positions match TRBD1. In germline, CDR1 is LNHDA, CDR2 SQIVND (reference sequence). V was clipped by 7 bases and J by 4 bases; unmatched bases: 9. The CDR3 runs 15 residues. CDR3 sequence (DNA): TGTGCCAGTACCTCTGACAGGGGGCAAAGCTATGGCTACACCTTC. Its protein is CASTSDRGQSYGYTF.

This clone appeared once. The V and J genes are TRBV7-9 and TRBJ2-7; TRBD1 matches 8 bases. The length of the CDR3 is 18 residues. Germline V gene sequence: CDR1 SEHNR, CDR2 FQNEAQ (reference sequence). V lost 1 base to trimming and J lost 1 base; unmatched junction nucleotides: 12. The CDR3 loop is CASSLGLGQGARSYEQYF. The CDR3, as DNA: TGTGCCAGCAGCTTAGGTTTGGGGCAGGGGGCAAGGTCCTACGAGCAGTACTTC.

This clone was picked up one time. The chain has TRBV7-6 and TRBJ2-5, with D tentatively TRBD2 (6 bases). V was clipped by 5 bases and J by 5 bases, with 30 bases between them. Germline assignment: CDR1 SGHVS and CDR2 FNYEAQ. There are 19 residues in the CDR3. CDR3 in amino acids: CASSPPRDSRSMSGETQYF. The CDR3 DNA follows: TGTGCCAGCAGCCCGCCCCGGGACTCGAGATCGATGTCCGGGGAGACCCAGTACTTC.

In its sample, this clone was seen a few times. The identical CDR3 is also encoded by other nucleotide sequences in the sample. This chain joins TRBV19 and TRBJ2-5; no firm D call. CDR1 and CDR2 (germline): LNHDA, SQIVND (reference sequence). This CDR3 has 13 residues. The germline V and J ends were trimmed by 2 bases and 4 bases, with 8 bases remaining between them. CDR3 sequence: CASSINRGETQYF. The CDR3 DNA sequence: TGTGCCAGTAGTATAAACCGAGGAGAGACCCAGTACTTC.

CDR3 nucleotides: TGTGCCAGCAGCACCACAGGGGGGAATAGCAATCAGCCCCAGCATTTT. It specifies CASSTTGGNSNQPQHF. The chain uses TRBV5-6 and TRBJ1-5, with 8 bases identical to TRBD1. Per germline, CDR1 SGHDT and CDR2 YYEEEE. The CDR3 runs to 16 residues. Germline trimming cut 4 bases from V and 0 bases from J; bases unmatched to any gene: 6.

The chain is built from TRBV28 and TRBJ1-4; D unresolved. The V gene lost 0 bases and the J gene lost 6 bases, with 8 bases spanning the gap. The CDR3 sequence is 14 residues long. Germline V gives CDR1 MDHEN, CDR2 SYDVKM. The chain's CDR3 is CASSLWGGYEKLFF. The CDR3 region has the DNA TGTGCCAGCAGTTTATGGGGAGGCTATGAAAAACTGTTTTTT.

The chain joins TRBV7-2 to TRBJ2-7; TRBD2 might be the D (5 bases). V dropped 3 bases and J dropped 1 base, with 13 bases sitting between them. The CDR3 covers 15 residues. CDR1 and CDR2 from the germline V gene are SGHTA and FQGNSA. In DNA, the CDR3 is TGTGCCAGCAGCTTGACCAGCGGAGGATCCTACGAGCAGTACTTC. This sequence encodes CASSLTSGGSYEQYF.

V is TRBV5-1 and J is TRBJ1-1, with D possibly TRBD1 on 6 matching bases. Deletions cut 3 bases from V and 11 bases from J, with 17 bases between. Germline CDR1 SGHRS, CDR2 YFSETQ. The CDR3 covers 13 residues. The CDR3 coding sequence is TGCGCCAGCAGCTCCCCGGACCAGAGGGGGGCTTTCTTT. This gives the protein CASSSPDQRGAFF. The full variable domain, its missing parts supplied by reference TRBV5-1 and TRBJ1-1, is KAGVTQTPRYLIKTRGQQVTLSCSPISGHRSVSWYQQTPGQGLQFLFEYFSETQRNKGNFPGRFSGRQFSNSRSEMNVSTLELGDSALYLCASSSPDQRGAFFGQGTRLTVV.

This chain connects TRBV19 to TRBJ1-4, with D perhaps matching TRBD1 (5 bases). Trimming removed 4 bases at V and 0 bases at J, with 9 bases between. The germline CDR1 and CDR2 sequences are LNHDA and SQIVND (reference sequence). There are 15 residues in the CDR3. As DNA, the CDR3 is TGTGCCAGTAGTAGGGGACTGGCAACTAATGAAAAACTGTTTTTT. It codes for CASSRGLATNEKLFF.

The chain combines TRBV11-2 with TRBJ2-3, with D uncertain. The CDR3 spans 14 residues. The germline gives CDR1 SGHAT, CDR2 FQNNGV. Trimming took 5 bases from V and 2 from J, leaving 11 bases between them. CDR3 in DNA: TGTGCCAGCAGCCCCCTGGCTAACACAGATACGCAGTATTTT. It translates to CASSPLANTDTQYF.

Turning to this clone: The same CDR3 can be traced to other DNA sequences in this sample. This chain connects TRBV6-5 to TRBJ2-5; TRBD2 matches 7 bases. This CDR3 spans 14 amino acids. Trimming cost V 0 bases and J 5 bases; bases outside gene matches: 3. The germline V gene has CDR1 MNHEY and CDR2 SVGAGI. CDR3 region: CASSYSGGRETQYF. CDR3 sequence (DNA): TGTGCCAGCAGTTACTCCGGGGGGAGGGAGACCCAGTACTTC.